These 31 T cell receptor beta chains came from one sample sequenced in a study of cytomegalovirus exposure and HLA in healthy donors (TCRdb year 2017). The protocol used for the library was the immunoSEQ multiplex PCR assay. The multiplex PCR relied on a mix of 60 forward primers for TCR Vbeta segments and 13 reverse primers for TCR Jbeta segments. TCRdb carries this immuneACCESS record with in-frame sequences only. Its versions omit some clonotypes, under half of them owing to an unresolved V gene in the studies checked, with the rest unexplained. In all, the sample holds 110,000 or so clones, and approximately 67% of those were seen once. Of the sample, about 8.3% falls within the top ten clones. The sample taken for sequencing was PBMCs. The receptors here all came from a man younger than 30 in good health and CMV-seropositive.

The rearrangement links TRBV11-2 to TRBJ2-7; TRBD1 might be the D (5 bases). The germline gives CDR1 SGHAT, CDR2 FQNNGV. The CDR3 consists of 15 residues. Trimming removed 2 bases at V and 5 bases at J, with 16 bases between. The CDR3 coding sequence is TGTGCCAGCAGCTTAACCCTAACGGACAAAGACGAGCAGTACGTC. It yields the protein CASSLTLTDKDEQYV.

The V call is TRBV15, the J call TRBJ2-5, with a weak D call TRBD2 (6 bases). The CDR3 loop spans 14 amino acids. Per the germline V gene, CDR1 is LNHNV and CDR2 is YYDKDF (reference sequence). The V end lost 1 base, the J end lost 2 bases, and 8 bases lay between the germline ends. CDR3 sequence reads: CATSRGLAQETQYF. CDR3 DNA sequence: TGTGCCACCAGCAGAGGGCTAGCGCAAGAGACCCAGTACTTC.

CDR3 nucleotides: TGTGCCAGCAGCCAAGCGGTCCCCGGGGGAAAACTGTTTTTT. The encoded protein is CASSQAVPGGKLFF. The J gene is TRBJ1-4, the V gene TRBV5-4, with D tentatively TRBD1 (5 bases). The CDR3 contains 14 residues. Trimming took 4 bases from V and 10 from J, leaving 17 bases between them. CDR1 SGHNT and CDR2 YYREEE come from the germline V gene (reference sequence). The variable domain in full, with the rest retrieved from reference TRBV5-4 and TRBJ1-4, is ETGVTQSPTHLIKTRGQQVTLRCSSQSGHNTVSWYQQALGQGPQFIFQYYREEENGRGNFPPRFSGLQFPNYSSELNVNALELDDSALYLCASSQAVPGGKLFFGSGTQLSVL.

V is TRBV5-1 and J is TRBJ1-5; 7 nucleotides agree with TRBD1. This CDR3 is built from 15 residues. Germline V lookup: CDR1 SGHRS, CDR2 YFSETQ. With V trimmed by 4 bases and J by 5 bases, 9 bases remained unmatched. CDR3 in amino acids: CASSKRQGKYQPQHF. The CDR3 DNA sequence: TGCGCCAGCAGCAAACGACAGGGTAAATATCAGCCCCAGCATTTT.

This clone has a single count. The chain links TRBV7-3 to TRBJ2-5; TRBD2 agrees at 8 bases. The CDR3 runs to 20 residues. Trimming removed 2 bases from V and 5 bases from J; junction bases left unmatched: 22. In germline, CDR1 is SGHTA, CDR2 FQGTGA. The CDR3: CASSLCRKTSGANLRETQYF. The CDR3 nucleotides read TGTGCCAGCAGCTTATGTAGAAAAACTAGCGGAGCTAACCTCCGGGAGACCCAGTACTTC.

This chain uses TRBV10-2 with TRBJ2-7; 8 bases match TRBD2. The V gene's germline CDR1 is WSHSY and CDR2 SAAADI. CDR3 length equals 13 residues. With 7 bases clipped from V and 1 base from J, the junction kept 3 bases outside the gene matches. The CDR3 reads CASTGGNSYEQYF. CDR3 coding DNA: TGCGCCAGCACGGGGGGGAATTCCTACGAGCAGTACTTC.

As for this clone: Different DNA sequences within this sample yield the same CDR3. The chain employs TRBV7-9 and TRBJ1-1, with 9 positions matching TRBD1. With V trimmed by 3 bases and J by 0 bases, 2 bases remained unmatched. The CDR3 is 15 amino acids. The germline CDR1 and CDR2 sequences are SEHNR and FQNEAQ (reference sequence). The CDR3 sequence is CASSLGQGLNTEAFF. The CDR3 nucleotides read TGTGCCAGCAGCTTGGGACAGGGCCTGAACACTGAAGCTTTCTTT.

This clone came up once. The chain carries TRBV6-1 and TRBJ1-2; D is unclear. In germline, CDR1 is MNHNS, CDR2 SASEGT. The CDR3 covers 14 residues. V dropped 2 bases and J dropped 0 bases, with 7 bases sitting between them. In DNA, the CDR3 is TGTGCCAGCAGTGAATACAGTTCTAACTATGGCTACACCTTC. This codes for CASSEYSSNYGYTF.

V gene TRBV5-1 combines with J gene TRBJ1-4; D might be TRBD1 (5 bases). Germline V gives CDR1 SGHRS, CDR2 YFSETQ. The CDR3 totals 16 residues. Trimming took 5 bases from V and 4 from J, leaving 18 bases between them. Here the CDR3 DNA reads TGCGCCAGCAGTTATGGGGTGCAGGGCCTTAATGAAAAACTGTTTTTT. It encodes CASSYGVQGLNEKLFF.

The chain couples TRBV2 to TRBJ2-7; 7 bases map to TRBD1. J was trimmed by 4 bases and V by 4 bases; bases with no gene match: 4. The CDR3 loop spans 13 amino acids. Germline V gene sequence: CDR1 SNHLY, CDR2 FYNNEI. CDR3 protein: CASSATGWYEQYF. For the CDR3, the DNA is TGTGCCAGCAGTGCGACAGGGTGGTACGAGCAGTACTTC.

The chain couples TRBV6-1 to TRBJ2-1; TRBD2 matches at 11 bases. The CDR3 runs to 15 residues. Per germline, CDR1 MNHNS and CDR2 SASEGT. V shed 3 bases and J 7 bases; nucleotides not matched to a gene: 5. Here the CDR3 reads CASSELAGGSNEQFF. The CDR3 DNA reads TGTGCCAGCAGTGAGCTAGCGGGGGGTTCTAATGAGCAGTTCTTC.

This clone was detected a few times. The rearrangement links TRBV28 to TRBJ1-6, with D maybe TRBD1 (6 bases). The CDR3 is 16 residues long. The V and J ends lost 5 bases and 7 bases respectively, with 18 bases between them. In germline, CDR1 is MDHEN, CDR2 SYDVKM. CDR3 region: CASSPPTGRGNSPLHF. In nucleotides, the CDR3 is TGTGCCAGCAGTCCCCCAACGGGAAGGGGGAATTCACCCCTCCACTTT.

The rearrangement uses TRBV6-1 and TRBJ2-7; possibly TRBD2 for D (5 bases). This CDR3 region has 14 residues. CDR1 and CDR2 (germline): MNHNS, SASEGT. The CDR3 bases are TGTGTCAGCAGCCTGGACTCTCAAATATACGAGCAGTACGTC. This encodes CVSSLDSQIYEQYV.

This chain connects TRBV5-1 to TRBJ2-3; a possible D gene is TRBD2 (6 bases). The CDR3 sequence is 14 residues long. The V end was cut by 4 bases, the J end by 2 bases, with 11 bases between. Germline CDR1 SGHRS, CDR2 YFSETQ. The CDR3 loop is CASSVGGYTDTQYF. The CDR3 nucleotides read TGCGCCAGCAGCGTCGGGGGTTACACAGATACGCAGTATTTT.

The chain combines TRBV10-3 with TRBJ2-7, with TRBD1 matching 9 bases. The V gene end was trimmed by 3 bases and the J gene end by 2 bases; junction bases not matched to a gene: 2. Germline CDR1 reads ENHRY; CDR2 reads SYGVKD. The CDR3 loop spans 14 amino acids. CDR3 in amino acids: CAISEGQGPYEQYF. Written as DNA, the CDR3 is TGTGCCATCAGTGAAGGACAGGGGCCCTACGAGCAGTACTTC.

To note about this clone: Other DNA sequences in this specimen translate into the identical CDR3. The genes are TRBV19 and TRBJ2-7, with 7 bases fitting TRBD1. CDR1 LNHDA and CDR2 SQIVND come from the germline V gene (reference sequence). The trim removed 5 bases at V and 0 bases at J, leaving 4 bases unmatched. The CDR3 is 14 amino acids. DNA of the CDR3: TGTGCCAGTAGTGTGGCAGGGGGCTCCTACGAGCAGTACTTC. This gives the protein CASSVAGGSYEQYF. The whole variable domain, remainder taken from reference TRBV19 and TRBJ2-7, is DGGITQSPKYLFRKEGQNVTLSCEQNLNHDAMYWYRQDPGQGLRLIYYSQIVNDFQKGDIAEGYSVSREKKESFPLTVTSAQKNPTAFYLCASSVAGGSYEQYFGPGTRLTVT.

This clone was detected only a few times. This chain joins TRBV5-4 and TRBJ2-5; TRBD1 aligns across 7 bases. Trimming cost V 5 bases and J 5 bases; bases outside gene matches: 6. Germline assignment: CDR1 SGHNT and CDR2 YYREEE (reference sequence). The CDR3 loop spans 13 amino acids. CDR3: CASSPTGWETQYF. The CDR3 DNA follows: TGTGCCAGCAGTCCGACAGGGTGGGAGACCCAGTACTTC.

V gene TRBV4-1 combines with J gene TRBJ1-1; weak D call: TRBD1 (5 bases). V gave up 4 bases and J gave up 0 bases, with 15 bases separating them. The CDR3 extends over 16 amino acids. The germline gives CDR1 MGHRA, CDR2 YSYEKL. CDR3 nucleotide sequence: TGCGCCAGCAGCCGAGAGACAGCCCTAATGAACACTGAAGCTTTCTTT. This translates into CASSRETALMNTEAFF.

Here the CDR3 DNA reads TGCGCCAGCAGCTTGGGCTACACAGATACGCAGTATTTT. It is translated as CASSLGYTDTQYF. V usage is TRBV5-1 and J usage is TRBJ2-3, with D uncertain. The CDR3 runs 13 residues. Trimming shortened V by 0 bases and J by 2 bases, and 4 bases separated the two germline ends. Germline CDR1 and CDR2: SGHRS and YFSETQ.

The rearrangement joins TRBV6-6 to TRBJ1-6, with 9 bases lining up with TRBD1. The CDR3 is 16 residues long. J was trimmed by 6 bases and V by 5 bases; bases with no gene match: 8. Germline V gene sequence: CDR1 MNHNY, CDR2 SVGAGI (reference sequence). DNA for the CDR3: TGTGCCAGCAGTCACAGGGACAGGGACACTAATTCACCCCTCCACTTT. Protein: CASSHRDRDTNSPLHF.

The CDR3 loop reads CASSPRGRSTPYGYTF. As DNA, the CDR3 is TGTGCCAGTAGCCCCCGCGGTCGTTCAACTCCCTATGGCTACACCTTC. The chain uses TRBV19 and TRBJ1-2; D unresolved. Germline V gene sequence: CDR1 LNHDA, CDR2 SQIVND (reference sequence). The CDR3 has 16 residues. Trimming left V 6 bases short and J 4 bases short, with 21 bases between.

J is TRBJ2-7 and V is TRBV7-9, with D possibly matching TRBD2 (5 bases). V lost 5 bases to trimming and J lost 0 bases, with 11 bases between them. This CDR3 contains 14 residues. Germline loops: CDR1 SEHNR, CDR2 FQNEAQ (reference sequence). CDR3 protein: CASSTSRVSYEQYV. The DNA for the CDR3 is TGTGCCAGCAGCACCTCGCGGGTCTCCTACGAGCAGTACGTC.

The chain is built from TRBV2 and TRBJ2-7; 8 positions agree with TRBD1. CDR3 size: 15 residues. In germline, CDR1 is SNHLY, CDR2 FYNNEI. J was trimmed by 2 bases and V by 7 bases; bases with no gene match: 10. The CDR3 DNA follows: TGTGCCAGCACCTTCATCTGGGACAGGACCTACGAGCAGTACTTC. Its protein is CASTFIWDRTYEQYF.

In DNA form, the CDR3 reads TGTGCCGGGGCAGGGCGGCGGGAAAAACTGTTTTTT. As protein: CAGAGRREKLFF. The J gene is TRBJ1-4, the V gene TRBV11-3; D is perhaps TRBD1 (5 bases). The V gene lost 11 bases and the J gene lost 8 bases, with 15 bases spanning the gap. This CDR3 has 12 amino acids. From germline, CDR1 is SGHNT and CDR2 YENEEA.

The rearrangement links TRBV5-1 to TRBJ2-3, with 10 positions matching TRBD2. Germline V gene lookup returns CDR1 SGHRS and CDR2 YFSETQ. V lost 3 bases and J lost 4; bases outside the gene matches: 11. The CDR3 contains 17 residues. The CDR3 nucleotides read TGCGCCAGCAGCTCGGAACTAGCGGGAACCGGCGCAGATACGCAGTATTTT. It translates to CASSSELAGTGADTQYF.

The chain employs TRBV2 and TRBJ1-3; the D gene is possibly TRBD1 (6 bases). The CDR3 is made up of 15 amino acids. Trimming left V 5 bases short and J 0 bases short, with 11 bases between. Germline CDR1 SNHLY, CDR2 FYNNEI. CDR3 DNA sequence: TGTGCCAGCAGTACACAGGGATACTCTGGAAACACCATATATTTT. Translation gives CASSTQGYSGNTIYF.

The chain recombines TRBV5-4 with TRBJ1-5; possible D gene TRBD1, 5 bases. Deletions cut 2 bases from V and 5 bases from J, with 8 bases between. Germline CDR1 SGHNT, CDR2 YYREEE (reference sequence). This CDR3 contains 13 residues. In DNA form, the CDR3 reads TGTGCCAGCAGCTTTGACAGCCATCAGCCCCAGCATTTT. Translating gives CASSFDSHQPQHF.

The J gene is TRBJ1-5, the V gene TRBV6-1, with TRBD1 identical over 8 bases. V was clipped by 7 bases and J by 3 bases; unmatched bases: 5. Germline V gene lookup returns CDR1 MNHNS and CDR2 SASEGT. The CDR3 covers 14 residues. In DNA form, the CDR3 reads TGTGCCAGCACCCGGGACAGGTACAATCAGCCCCAGCATTTT. Amino acids: CASTRDRYNQPQHF.

This clone was seen just once. The chain combines TRBV19 with TRBJ2-1, with a possible D match to TRBD1 (6 bases). Germline V gene data show CDR1 as LNHDA and CDR2 as SQIVND (reference sequence). Trimming stripped 5 bases from V and 4 bases from J, with 15 bases between. The CDR3 extends over 15 amino acids. The chain's CDR3 is CASSRRRDMYNEQFF. For the CDR3, the DNA is TGTGCCAGTAGTCGTCGCCGGGACATGTACAATGAGCAGTTCTTC.

The V and J genes are TRBV5-6 and TRBJ1-2; no firm D call. V lost 4 bases and J lost 4, with 14 bases in between. Germline V gene data show CDR1 as SGHDT and CDR2 as YYEEEE. The CDR3 totals 14 residues. CDR3 DNA: TGTGCCAGCAGCCCTGGGGAGGGAATCTATGGCTACACCTTC. This sequence encodes CASSPGEGIYGYTF.

Comment on this clone: A junction boundary mismatches the germline segment, possibly from a read error. The chain couples TRBV7-9 to TRBJ1-4; TRBD1 might be the D (5 bases). Germline V CDR1 and CDR2: SEHNR, FQNEAQ (reference sequence). CDR3 size: 14 residues. This chain's CDR3 is CAGSSDSLNEKLFF. CDR3 DNA sequence: TGTGCCGGCAGCTCCGACAGTCTTAATGAAAAACTGTTTTTT.